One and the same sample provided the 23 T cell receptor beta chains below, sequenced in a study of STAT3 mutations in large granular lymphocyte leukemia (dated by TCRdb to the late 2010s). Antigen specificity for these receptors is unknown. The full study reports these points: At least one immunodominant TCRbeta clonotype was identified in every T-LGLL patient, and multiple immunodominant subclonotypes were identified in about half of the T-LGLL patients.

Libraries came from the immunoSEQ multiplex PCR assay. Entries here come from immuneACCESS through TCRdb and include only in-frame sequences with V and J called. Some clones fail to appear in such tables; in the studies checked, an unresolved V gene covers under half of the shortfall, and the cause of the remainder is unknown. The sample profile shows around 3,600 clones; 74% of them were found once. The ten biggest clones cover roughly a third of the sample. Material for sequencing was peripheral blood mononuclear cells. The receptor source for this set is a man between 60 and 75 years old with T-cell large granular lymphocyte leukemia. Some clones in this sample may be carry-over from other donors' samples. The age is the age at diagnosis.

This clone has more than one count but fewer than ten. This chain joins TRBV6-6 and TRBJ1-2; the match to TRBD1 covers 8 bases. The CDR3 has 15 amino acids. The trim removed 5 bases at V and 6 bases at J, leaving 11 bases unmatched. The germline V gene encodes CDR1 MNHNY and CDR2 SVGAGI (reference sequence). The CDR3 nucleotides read TGTGCCAGCAGTGGACAGGGACCTCTGGAAAATGGCTACACCTTC. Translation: CASSGQGPLENGYTF.

Written as DNA, the CDR3 is TGTGCCTGGGAGGGGGCGCCTGGAAACACCATATATTTT. This translates into CAWEGAPGNTIYF. The chain combines TRBV30 with TRBJ1-3; 7 bases are a match to TRBD1. J was trimmed by 2 bases and V by 5 bases; bases with no gene match: 3. The CDR3 loop spans 13 amino acids. The germline V gene has CDR1 GTSNPN and CDR2 SVGIG (reference sequence).

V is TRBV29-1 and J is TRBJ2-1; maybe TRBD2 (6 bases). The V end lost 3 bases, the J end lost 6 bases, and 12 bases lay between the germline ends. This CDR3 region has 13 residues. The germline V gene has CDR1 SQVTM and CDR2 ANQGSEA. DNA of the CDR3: TGCAGCGTTGAGGTTCCGACTAGCAATGAGCAGTTCTTC. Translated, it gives CSVEVPTSNEQFF.

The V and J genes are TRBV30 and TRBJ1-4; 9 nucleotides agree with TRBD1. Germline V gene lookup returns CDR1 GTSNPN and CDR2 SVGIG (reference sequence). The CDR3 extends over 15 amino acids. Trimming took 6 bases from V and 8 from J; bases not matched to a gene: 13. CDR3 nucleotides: TGTGCCTGCTCTACGACCGGGACAGGGATGGAAAAACTGTTTTTT. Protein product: CACSTTGTGMEKLFF.

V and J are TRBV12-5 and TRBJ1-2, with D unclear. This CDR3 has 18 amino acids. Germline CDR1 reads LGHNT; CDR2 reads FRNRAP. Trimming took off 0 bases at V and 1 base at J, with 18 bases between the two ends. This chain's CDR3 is CASGLVLLSEGFNYGYTF. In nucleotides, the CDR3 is TGTGCTAGTGGTTTGGTACTTTTATCGGAAGGTTTTAACTATGGCTACACCTTC.

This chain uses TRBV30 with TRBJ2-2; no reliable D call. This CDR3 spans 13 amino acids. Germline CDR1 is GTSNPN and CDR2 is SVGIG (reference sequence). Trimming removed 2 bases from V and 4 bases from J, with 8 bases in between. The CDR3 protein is CAWSNSATGELFF. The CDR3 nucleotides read TGTGCCTGGAGTAACAGTGCCACCGGGGAGCTGTTTTTT.

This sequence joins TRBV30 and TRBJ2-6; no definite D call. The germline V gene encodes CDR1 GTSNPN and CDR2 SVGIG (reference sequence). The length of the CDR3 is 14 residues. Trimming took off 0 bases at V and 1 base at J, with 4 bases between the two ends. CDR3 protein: CAWSVGSGANVLTF. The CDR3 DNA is TGTGCCTGGAGTGTTGGGTCTGGGGCCAACGTCCTGACTTTC. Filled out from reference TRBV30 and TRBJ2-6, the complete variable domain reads SQTIHQWPATLVQPVGSPLSLECTVEGTSNPNLYWYRQAAGRGLQLLFYSVGIGQISSEVPQNLSASRPQDRQFILSSKKLLLSDSGFYLCAWSVGSGANVLTFGAGSRLTVL.

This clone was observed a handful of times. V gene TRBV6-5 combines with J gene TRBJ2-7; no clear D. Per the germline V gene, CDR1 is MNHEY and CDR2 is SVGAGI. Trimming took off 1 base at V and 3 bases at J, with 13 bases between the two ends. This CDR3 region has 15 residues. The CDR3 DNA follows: TGTGCCAGCAGTTACTATGTATCCCCCAACTACGAGCAGTACTTC. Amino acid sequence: CASSYYVSPNYEQYF.

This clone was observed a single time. The CDR3 DNA follows: TGTGCCAGCAGCTTAAGCGACGGTCAAAACTATGGCTACACCTTC. As protein: CASSLSDGQNYGYTF. The chain carries TRBV7-9 and TRBJ1-2; D not resolved. CDR3 length equals 15 residues. V shed 2 bases and J shed 2 bases, with 12 bases lying between them. Germline V gene sequence: CDR1 SEHNR, CDR2 FQNEAQ (reference sequence).

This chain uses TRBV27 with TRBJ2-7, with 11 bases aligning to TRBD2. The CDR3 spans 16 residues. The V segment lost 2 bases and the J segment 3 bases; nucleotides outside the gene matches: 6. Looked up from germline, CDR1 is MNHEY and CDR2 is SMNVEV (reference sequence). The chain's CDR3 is CASSLMAGTSGYEQYF. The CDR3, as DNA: TGTGCCAGCAGTTTAATGGCCGGGACTAGCGGCTACGAGCAGTACTTC.

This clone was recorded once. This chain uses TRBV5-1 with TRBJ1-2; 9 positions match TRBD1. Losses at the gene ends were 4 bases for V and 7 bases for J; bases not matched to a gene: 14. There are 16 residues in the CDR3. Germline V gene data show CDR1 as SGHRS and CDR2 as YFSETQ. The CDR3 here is CASSPVPGQGRGGYTF. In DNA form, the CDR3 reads TGCGCCAGCAGCCCTGTCCCGGGACAGGGTCGAGGTGGCTACACCTTC.

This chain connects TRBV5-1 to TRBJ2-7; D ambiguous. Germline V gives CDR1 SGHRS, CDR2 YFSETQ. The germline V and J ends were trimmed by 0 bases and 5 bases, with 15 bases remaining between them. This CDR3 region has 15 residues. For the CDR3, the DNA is TGCGCCAGCAGCTTGGGGACCTCCTTTAAGAACGAGCAGTACTTC. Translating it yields CASSLGTSFKNEQYF.

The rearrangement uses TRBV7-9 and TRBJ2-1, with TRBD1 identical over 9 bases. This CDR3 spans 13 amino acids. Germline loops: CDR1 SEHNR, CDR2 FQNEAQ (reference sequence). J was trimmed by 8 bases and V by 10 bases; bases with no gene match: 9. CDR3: CAIPRTGDHEQFF. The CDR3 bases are TGTGCCATCCCCAGGACAGGGGACCATGAGCAGTTCTTC. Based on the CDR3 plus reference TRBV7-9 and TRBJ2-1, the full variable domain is DTGVSQNPRHKITKRGQNVTFRCDPISEHNRLYWYRQTLGQGPEFLTYFQNEAQLEKSRLLSDRFSAERPKGSFSTLEIQRTEQGDSAMYLCAIPRTGDHEQFFGPGTRLTVL.

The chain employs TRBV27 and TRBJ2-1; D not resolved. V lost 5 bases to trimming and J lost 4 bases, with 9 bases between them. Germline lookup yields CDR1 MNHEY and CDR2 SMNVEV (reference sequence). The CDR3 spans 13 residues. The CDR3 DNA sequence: TGTGCCAGCAGTCCAACAAGTTACAATGAGCAGTTCTTC. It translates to CASSPTSYNEQFF.

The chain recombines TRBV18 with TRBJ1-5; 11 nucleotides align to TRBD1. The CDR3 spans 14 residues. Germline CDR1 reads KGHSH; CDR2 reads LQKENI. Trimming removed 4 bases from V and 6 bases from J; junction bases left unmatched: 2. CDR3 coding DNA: TGTGCCAGCTCACAAGGGACAGGGGGTCAGCCCCAGCATTTT. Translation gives CASSQGTGGQPQHF. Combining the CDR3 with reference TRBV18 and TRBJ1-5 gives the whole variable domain NAGVMQNPRHLVRRRGQEARLRCSPMKGHSHVYWYRQLPEEGLKFMVYLQKENIIDESGMPKERFSAEFPKEGPSILRIQQVVRGDSAAYFCASSQGTGGQPQHFGDGTRLSIL.

The DNA for the CDR3 is TGTGCCTGGAGTAAGGGGGGCGCCTCCTACGAGCAGTACTTC. Translated: CAWSKGGASYEQYF. The chain couples TRBV30 to TRBJ2-7; D could derive from TRBD1 or TRBD2 (6 bases each). The CDR3 runs to 14 residues. Looked up from germline, CDR1 is GTSNPN and CDR2 is SVGIG (reference sequence). The V and J ends lost 2 bases and 0 bases respectively, with 11 bases between them.

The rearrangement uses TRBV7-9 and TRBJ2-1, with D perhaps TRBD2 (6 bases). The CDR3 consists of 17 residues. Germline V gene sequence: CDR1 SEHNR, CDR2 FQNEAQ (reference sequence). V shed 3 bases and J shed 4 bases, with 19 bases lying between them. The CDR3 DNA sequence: TGTGCCAGCAGCTTGGTGGACTACCGCCCTGGTTACAATGAGCAGTTCTTC. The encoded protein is CASSLVDYRPGYNEQFF.

CDR3 nucleotide sequence: TGCGCCAGCAGCTTGGGGGATCCCAACGAGCAGTACTTC. It encodes CASSLGDPNEQYF. The chain has TRBV5-1 and TRBJ2-7; D gene unclear. The germline V gene has CDR1 SGHRS and CDR2 YFSETQ. V was trimmed by 0 bases and J by 5 bases, leaving 9 bases between them. The CDR3 sequence is 13 residues long.

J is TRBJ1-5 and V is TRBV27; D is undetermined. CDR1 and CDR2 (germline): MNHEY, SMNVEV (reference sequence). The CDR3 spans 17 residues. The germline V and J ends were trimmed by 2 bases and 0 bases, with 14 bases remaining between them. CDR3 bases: TGTGCCAGCAGTTTACGGCAGGAGCCTTATAGCAATCAGCCCCAGCATTTT. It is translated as CASSLRQEPYSNQPQHF.

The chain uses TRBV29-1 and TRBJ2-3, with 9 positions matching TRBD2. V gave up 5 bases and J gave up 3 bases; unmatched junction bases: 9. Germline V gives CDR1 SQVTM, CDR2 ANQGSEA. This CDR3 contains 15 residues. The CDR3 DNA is TGCAGCGTTCACAGTAGCGGGAGCTCGACAGATACGCAGTATTTT. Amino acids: CSVHSSGSSTDTQYF.

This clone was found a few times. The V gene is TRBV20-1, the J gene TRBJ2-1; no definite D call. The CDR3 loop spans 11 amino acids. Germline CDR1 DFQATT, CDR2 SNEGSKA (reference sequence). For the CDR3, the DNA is TGCAGCGCCTTCAAGTACAATGAGCAGTTCTTC. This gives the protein CSAFKYNEQFF.

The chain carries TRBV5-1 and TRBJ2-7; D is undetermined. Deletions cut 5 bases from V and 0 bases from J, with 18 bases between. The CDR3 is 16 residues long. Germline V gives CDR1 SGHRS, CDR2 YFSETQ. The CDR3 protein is CASRGDWARGSYEQYF. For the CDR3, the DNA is TGCGCCAGCAGAGGCGACTGGGCGCGTGGCTCCTACGAGCAGTACTTC.

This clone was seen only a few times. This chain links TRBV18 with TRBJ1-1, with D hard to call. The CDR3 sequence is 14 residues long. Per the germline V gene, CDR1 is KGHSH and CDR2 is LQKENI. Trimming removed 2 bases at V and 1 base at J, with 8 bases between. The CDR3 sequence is CASSPNARNTEAFF. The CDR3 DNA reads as TGTGCCAGCTCACCAAATGCGAGGAACACTGAAGCTTTCTTT.